The 16 T cell receptor beta chains below were found in one sample sequenced in a study of CD8+ T cells in alopecia areata. Extraction and reverse transcription of RNA yielded cDNA as the sequencing template. Repertoires were generated with immunoSEQ multiplex PCR, while TCRdb's copy carries only in-frame clones and drops some. This repertoire shows about 210,000 clones, around 65% found once; its top ten account for around 1.3%. Regarding treatment: oral pan-JAK inhibitor, 5-10 mg twice daily. The material sequenced was CD4+ T cells sorted from blood, taken at approximately week 44, from a patient treated with tofacitinib. The receptors were gathered from a human donor with alopecia areata.

This chain joins TRBV7-2 and TRBJ2-5, with 7 bases lining up with TRBD1. J gave up 5 bases and V 5 bases, and 8 bases lay outside the gene matches. Germline V CDR1 and CDR2: SGHTA, FQGNSA. The CDR3 spans 14 residues. The CDR3, as DNA: TGTGCCAGCAGCCACGGACAGGTCGGGGAGACCCAGTACTTC. Residues: CASSHGQVGETQYF.

The CDR3 loop reads CASSWTDQAVGGYTF. CDR3 coding DNA: TGCGCCAGCAGCTGGACCGACCAGGCAGTGGGAGGCTACACCTTC. V and J are TRBV5-1 and TRBJ1-2; D is uncertain. The germline CDR1 and CDR2 sequences are SGHRS and YFSETQ. The V end lost 3 bases, the J end lost 8 bases, and 20 bases lay between the germline ends. This CDR3 has 15 residues.

This rearrangement joins TRBV11-2 to TRBJ2-3; D might be TRBD1 (6 bases). The CDR3 totals 16 residues. Looked up from germline, CDR1 is SGHAT and CDR2 is FQNNGV. Between the trimmed V and J ends, which lost 1 base and 2 bases, there was a span of 13 bases. CDR3 in DNA: TGTGCCAGCAGCTTAGTCAGGGGTAGGAACACAGATACGCAGTATTTT. As protein: CASSLVRGRNTDTQYF.

The chain uses TRBV10-3 and TRBJ2-5, with 9 bases identical to TRBD2. Per the germline V gene, CDR1 is ENHRY and CDR2 is SYGVKD. V dropped 4 bases and J dropped 4; count of bases not matched to a gene: 16. This CDR3 is 18 amino acids long. The CDR3 DNA reads TGTGCCATCAGTGCCAACCGAGGGGGACTAGCAAAGGGAGAGACCCAGTACTTC. This codes for CAISANRGGLAKGETQYF.

The chain carries TRBV29-1 and TRBJ2-1, with D tentatively TRBD1 (5 bases). CDR1 SQVTM and CDR2 ANQGSEA come from the germline V gene. The V end lost 2 bases, the J end lost 8 bases, and 7 bases lay between the germline ends. This CDR3 is built from 11 residues. The CDR3 DNA follows: TGCAGCGTTGAATGGGGCGATGAGCAGTTCTTC. This translates into CSVEWGDEQFF.

The V and J genes are TRBV5-6 and TRBJ1-6, with unresolved D. This CDR3 comprises 12 residues. V was cut by 0 bases and J by 9 bases, with 4 bases left in between. Germline CDR1 reads SGHDT; CDR2 reads YYEEEE. This CDR3 reads CASSLEGSPLHF. The DNA for the CDR3 is TGTGCCAGCAGCTTGGAGGGTTCACCCCTCCACTTT.

This clone was picked up a small number of times. This chain links TRBV4-3 with TRBJ1-2; possible D gene TRBD1, 5 bases. There are 14 residues in the CDR3. Germline CDR1 and CDR2: LGHNA and YSLEER. With 3 bases removed from V and 4 bases from J, the gap between germline ends came to 12 bases. CDR3 sequence: CASSQTGTGYGYTF. The DNA for the CDR3 is TGCGCCAGCAGCCAGACCGGGACCGGCTATGGCTACACCTTC.

The CDR3 coding sequence is TGTGCCTCCCGGGGGCCGACCACCGGGGAGCTGTTTTTT. Amino acid sequence: CASRGPTTGELFF. V and J are TRBV30 and TRBJ2-2; D may correspond to TRBD1 or TRBD2 (6 bases each). The CDR3 sequence is 13 residues long. The V end lost 7 bases, the J end lost 4 bases, and 13 bases lay between the germline ends. Germline assignment: CDR1 GTSNPN and CDR2 SVGIG (reference sequence).

This clone was observed a few times. V is TRBV6-5 and J is TRBJ1-1; 9 bases agree with TRBD1. The V gene's germline CDR1 is MNHEY and CDR2 SVGAGI. V lost 5 bases, J lost 9 bases, and 4 bases stayed unmatched. This CDR3 spans 12 amino acids. The CDR3, as DNA: TGTGCCAGCAGTCCCGGGACAGGGAAAGCTTTCTTT. Protein: CASSPGTGKAFF.

The rearrangement uses TRBV2 and TRBJ2-1; D uncertain. V was shortened by 6 bases and J by 12 bases, with 21 bases between the two germline ends. Per germline, CDR1 SNHLY and CDR2 FYNNEI. The CDR3 extends over 14 amino acids. The CDR3 loop reads CASSKTATPSRQFF. The CDR3 nucleotides are TGTGCCAGCAGCAAAACAGCTACACCAAGTCGGCAGTTCTTC.

The chain is built from TRBV30 and TRBJ1-2, with D possibly being TRBD1 (5 bases). This CDR3 spans 14 amino acids. The germline gives CDR1 GTSNPN, CDR2 SVGIG (reference sequence). V lost 7 bases and J 0 bases, leaving 15 bases between the germline ends. The CDR3 protein is CAFLEGISNYGYTF. Here the CDR3 DNA reads TGTGCCTTCCTAGAGGGGATATCTAACTATGGCTACACCTTC.

The rearrangement uses TRBV29-1 and TRBJ1-4, with 8 bases identical to TRBD1. Trimming took 6 bases from V and 8 from J; bases not matched to a gene: 8. Germline CDR1 and CDR2: SQVTM and ANQGSEA. The CDR3 length is 13 residues. Here the CDR3 reads CSVPTGAGEKLFF. The CDR3 region has the DNA TGCAGCGTCCCGACAGGGGCAGGAGAAAAACTGTTTTTT.

The J gene is TRBJ1-2, the V gene TRBV6-6; D is possibly TRBD1 (6 bases). This CDR3 spans 14 amino acids. The germline gives CDR1 MNHNY, CDR2 SVGAGI (reference sequence). The V and J ends lost 2 bases and 8 bases respectively, with 15 bases between them. CDR3 DNA: TGTGCCAGCAGTTACGATGGGGGGCTAAGGGGCTACACCTTC. Translated: CASSYDGGLRGYTF.

The chain recombines TRBV7-8 with TRBJ2-6; 8 positions match TRBD2. This CDR3 spans 17 amino acids. From germline, CDR1 is SGHVS and CDR2 FQNEAQ. V trimming: 7 bases; J trimming: 0 bases; junction bases outside the gene matches: 8. CDR3 nucleotide sequence: TGTGCCAGCAACACACTAGCGGCCCCCTCTGGGGCCAACGTCCTGACTTTC. Translation gives CASNTLAAPSGANVLTF.

V is TRBV5-1 and J is TRBJ2-3, with D possibly TRBD1 on 6 matching bases. V was pared by 4 bases and J by 6 bases, with 18 bases between. Germline CDR1 and CDR2: SGHRS and YFSETQ. This CDR3 comprises 15 residues. The CDR3, as DNA: TGCGCCAGCAGCATAGACAGGAATAAGGCGGATACGCAGTATTTT. Translating it yields CASSIDRNKADTQYF.

This clone turned up a few times. This sequence joins TRBV19 and TRBJ2-1; a weak D match, TRBD1 (6 bases). The CDR3 runs to 15 residues. Germline loops: CDR1 LNHDA, CDR2 SQIVND (reference sequence). The germline V and J ends were trimmed by 5 bases and 4 bases, with 15 bases remaining between them. CDR3 region: CASSLQRTAYNEQFF. The CDR3 region has the DNA TGTGCCAGTAGTCTACAGAGGACAGCATACAATGAGCAGTTCTTC.